The source of this TCR beta chain is a study of OX40 agonist ivuxolimab in advanced cancers. Study-level information: Ivuxolimab is an agonistic anti-OX40 (CD134) antibody, and patients were treated with it.

Only in-frame clones appear in the TCRdb table, and some are missing; sequencing was by immunoSEQ multiplex PCR. The table shows roughly 15,000 clones, with over 70% occurring only once. This CDR3 contains 16 residues. Trimming removed 4 bases from V and 0 bases from J, with 14 bases in between. The V gene's germline CDR1 is SGHVS and CDR2 FQNEAQ. This chain links TRBV7-8 with TRBJ2-3, with no clear D. The input for sequencing was CD4+ or CD8+ T cells sorted from blood, taken in a trial of the OX40 agonist ivuxolimab. The origin of this receptor is an adult with an advanced solid tumor such as melanoma, head and neck, liver or kidney cancer. The CDR3 here is CASSSQDGLSTDTQYF. CDR3 sequence (DNA): TGTGCCAGCAGCTCCCAGGACGGGCTGAGCACAGATACGCAGTATTTT.